The present T cell receptor (beta chain) was sequenced within a study of T cell repertoires in cytomegalovirus infection (dated by TCRdb to 2018 to 2020). Describing the broader study: The peptide stimulations were aimed at well-studied HLA-B-restricted epitopes as well as recently identified HLA-C-restricted CMV epitopes, whose presentation resists viral immunomodulation. Because public TCR beta signatures pointed to carriage of CMV infection together with the matching HLA type, the HLA type of each donor mattered for the analysis.

The sample's treatment or condition, from its label and the paper: in vitro stimulation with specific CMV peptide epitopes to enrich CMV-specific T cells. Paper-wide results and their limitations: In the ex vivo response, HLA-C-restricted CMV-specific TCR beta clonotypes were dominant, and in two of eight donors the single most frequent clonotype came from this HLA-C-restricted group. Carriers of CMV infection plus the relevant HLA type were discriminated by the cumulative frequency of public TCR beta family members in the study cohort and in an independent approximately 400-donor cohort.

The listed sequencing device is Illumina HiSeq 1500. The raw public reads went through TCRdb reprocessing: fastp at Q25, MiXCR clone calling, in-frame beta chains kept. Each record represents a unique CDR3 protein, reported with the most common genes and DNA among its rows. In this sample the table shows around 430,000 distinct CDR3 sequences, 42% of which occur a single time. The ten largest account for about 41% of the sample. At the junction V is shortened by 2 bases and J by 6 bases, with 17 bases in between. From its cysteine to its phenylalanine, the CDR3 spans 15 amino acids. Only CDR3 DNA is held: 45 bases, read in frame from base 1. CDR1 and CDR2 are read off the germline V gene as MGHDK and SYGVNS. To note about this clonotype: Its specific antigen is unknown. Nothing much larger sits one base from this clone, and base qualities are not available.

This receptor was identified in a human donor in good health (CMV status not recorded). Some clones in this sample may be carry-over from other donors' samples. Sequenced material: cultured PBMCs, taken from culture after CMV antigen stimulation. The sequence is built from TRBV25-1 and TRBJ2-7, and possibly TRBD1, on 5 matching bases. The CDR3 protein is CASSEIGQGGFEQYF. The DNA is TGTGCCAGCAGTGAAATCGGGCAGGGTGGCTTCGAGCAGTACTTC.